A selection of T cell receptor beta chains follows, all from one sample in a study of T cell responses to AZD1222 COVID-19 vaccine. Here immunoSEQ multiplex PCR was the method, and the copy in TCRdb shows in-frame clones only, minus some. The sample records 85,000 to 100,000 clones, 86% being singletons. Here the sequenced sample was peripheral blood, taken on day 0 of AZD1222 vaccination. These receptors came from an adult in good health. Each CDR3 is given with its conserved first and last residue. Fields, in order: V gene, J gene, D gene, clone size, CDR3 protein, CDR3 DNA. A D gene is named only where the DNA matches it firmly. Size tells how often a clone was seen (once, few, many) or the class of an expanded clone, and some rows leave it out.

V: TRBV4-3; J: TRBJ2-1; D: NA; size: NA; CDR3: CASSQVRGGIVQFF; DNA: TGCGCCAGCAGCCAAGTTAGAGGCGGGATAGTCCAGTTCTTC
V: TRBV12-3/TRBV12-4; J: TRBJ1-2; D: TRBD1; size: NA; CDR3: CASNPGQGYGYTF; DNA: TGTGCCAGCAATCCAGGACAGGGGTATGGCTACACCTTC
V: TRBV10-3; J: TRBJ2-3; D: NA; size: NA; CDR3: CAIKADFVTDTQYF; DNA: TGTGCCATCAAGGCGGATTTTGTCACAGATACGCAGTATTTT
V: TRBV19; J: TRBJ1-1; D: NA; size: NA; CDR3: CASSPDGNTEAFF; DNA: TGTGCCAGTAGTCCCGACGGGAACACTGAAGCTTTCTTT
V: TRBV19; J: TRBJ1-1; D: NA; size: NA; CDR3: CASSPPVGGLNTEAFF; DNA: TGTGCCAGTAGTCCCCCAGTCGGAGGATTGAACACTGAAGCTTTCTTT
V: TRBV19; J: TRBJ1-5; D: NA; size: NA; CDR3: CASSVLQGYDQPQHF; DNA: TGTGCCAGTAGTGTATTACAGGGTTACGATCAGCCCCAGCATTTT
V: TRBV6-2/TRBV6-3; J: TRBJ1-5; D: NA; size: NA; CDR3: CASSYSGGYQPQHF; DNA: TGTGCCAGCAGTTACTCAGGGGGATATCAGCCCCAGCATTTT
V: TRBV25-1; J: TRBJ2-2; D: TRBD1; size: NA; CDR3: CASSDGTANTGELFF; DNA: TGTGCCAGCAGTGATGGGACAGCGAACACCGGGGAGCTGTTTTTT
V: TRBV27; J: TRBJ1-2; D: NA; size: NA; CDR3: CASSLGDPAGGYTF; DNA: TGTGCCAGCAGTCTCGGGGACCCGGCGGGCGGCTACACCTTC
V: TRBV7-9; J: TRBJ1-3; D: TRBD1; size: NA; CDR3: CASRTGGSGNTIYF; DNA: TGTGCCAGCAGGACAGGGGGCTCTGGAAACACCATATATTTT
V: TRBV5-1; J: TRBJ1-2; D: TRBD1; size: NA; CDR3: CASSKTGGNYGYTF; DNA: TGCGCCAGCAGTAAGACAGGGGGCAACTATGGCTACACCTTC
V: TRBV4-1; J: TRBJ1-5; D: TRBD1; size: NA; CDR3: CASSQGAGQALMEPQHF; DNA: TGCGCCAGCAGCCAAGGGGCGGGACAGGCACTAATGGAGCCCCAGCATTTT
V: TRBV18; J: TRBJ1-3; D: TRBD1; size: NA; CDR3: CASSPSNRGSGNTIYF; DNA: TGTGCCAGCTCACCGTCAAACAGGGGATCTGGAAACACCATATATTTT
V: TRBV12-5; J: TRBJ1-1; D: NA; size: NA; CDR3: CASQKNTEAFF; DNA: TGTGCTAGTCAGAAGAACACTGAAGCTTTCTTT
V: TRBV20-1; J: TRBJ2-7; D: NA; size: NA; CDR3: CSASPPRSSYEQYF; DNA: TGCAGTGCTAGTCCTCCCCGGAGCTCCTACGAGCAGTACTTC
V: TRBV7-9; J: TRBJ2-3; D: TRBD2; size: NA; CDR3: CASSLAGLVTDTQYF; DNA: TGTGCCAGCAGCCTAGCAGGACTAGTCACAGATACGCAGTATTTT
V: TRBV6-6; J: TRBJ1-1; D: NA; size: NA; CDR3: CASSTDRNTEAFF; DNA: TGTGCCAGCAGTACCGACAGGAACACTGAAGCTTTCTTT
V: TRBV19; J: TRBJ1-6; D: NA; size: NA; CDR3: CASKSGIYNSPLHF; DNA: TGTGCCAGTAAGTCGGGAATCTATAATTCACCCCTCCACTTT
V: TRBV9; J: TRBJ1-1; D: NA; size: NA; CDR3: CASSVEGALNTEAFF; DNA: TGTGCCAGCAGCGTAGAAGGGGCGCTGAACACTGAAGCTTTCTTT
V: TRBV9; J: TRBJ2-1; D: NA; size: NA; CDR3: CASSVVGSGTYNEQFF; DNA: TGTGCCAGCAGCGTAGTGGGTAGCGGAACTTACAATGAGCAGTTCTTC
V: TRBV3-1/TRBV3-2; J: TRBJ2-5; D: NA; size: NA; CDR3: CASSQERDYQETQYF; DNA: TGTGCCAGCAGCCAAGAAAGGGACTACCAAGAGACCCAGTACTTC
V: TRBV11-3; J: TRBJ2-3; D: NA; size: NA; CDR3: CASSLPGRPDTQYF; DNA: TGTGCCAGCAGCTTACCGGGCCGCCCAGATACGCAGTATTTT
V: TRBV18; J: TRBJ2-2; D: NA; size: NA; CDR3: CASSPGTNTGELFF; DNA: TGTGCCAGCTCACCAGGAACGAACACCGGGGAGCTGTTTTTT
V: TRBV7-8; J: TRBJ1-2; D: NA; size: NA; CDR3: CASSPMTNMAGYTF; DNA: TGTGCCAGCAGTCCCATGACGAATATGGCAGGCTACACCTTC
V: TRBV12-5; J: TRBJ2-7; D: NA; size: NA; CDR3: CASGLNSYYEQYF; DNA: TGTGCTAGTGGTTTGAACAGCTACTACGAGCAGTACTTC
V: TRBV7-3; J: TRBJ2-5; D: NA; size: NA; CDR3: CASSLTGARETQYF; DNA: TGTGCCAGCAGCTTAACAGGGGCCCGGGAGACCCAGTACTTC
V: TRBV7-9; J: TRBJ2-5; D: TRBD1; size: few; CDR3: CASSPGQATTETQYF; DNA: TGTGCCAGCAGCCCCGGACAGGCAACGACAGAGACCCAGTACTTC
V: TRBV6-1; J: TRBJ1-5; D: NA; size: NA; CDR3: CASSERMAFNQPQHF; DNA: TGTGCCAGCAGTGAAAGGATGGCTTTCAATCAGCCCCAGCATTTT
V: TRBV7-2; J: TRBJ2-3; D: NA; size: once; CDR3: CASSLDGKGDTQYF; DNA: TGTGCCAGCAGCTTAGACGGGAAGGGAGATACGCAGTATTTT
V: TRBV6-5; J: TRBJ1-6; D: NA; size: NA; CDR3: CASSEGGPAPLHF; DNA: TGTGCCAGCAGCGAGGGGGGGCCGGCACCCCTCCACTTT
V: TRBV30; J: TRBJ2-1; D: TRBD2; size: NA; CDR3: CAWSAGLAGVSEQFF; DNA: TGTGCCTGGAGTGCCGGACTAGCGGGAGTAAGTGAGCAGTTCTTC
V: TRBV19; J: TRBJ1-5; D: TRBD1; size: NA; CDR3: CASSVGQSWNQPQHF; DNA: TGTGCCAGTAGTGTGGGACAGAGTTGGAATCAGCCCCAGCATTTT
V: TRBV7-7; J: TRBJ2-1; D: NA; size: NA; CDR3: CASSLDRRADEQFF; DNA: TGTGCTAGCAGCTTAGATCGCAGGGCGGATGAGCAGTTCTTC
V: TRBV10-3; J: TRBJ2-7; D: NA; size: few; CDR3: CAIGGPGGKSSYEQYF; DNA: TGTGCCATCGGGGGGCCCGGAGGCAAGAGCTCCTACGAGCAGTACTTC
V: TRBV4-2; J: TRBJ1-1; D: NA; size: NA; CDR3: CASSQVNKGGGQPYTEAFF; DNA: TGTGCCAGCAGCCAAGTTAATAAGGGGGGCGGGCAGCCCTACACTGAAGCTTTCTTT
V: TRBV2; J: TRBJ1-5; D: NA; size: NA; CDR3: CASSVGRSNQPQHF; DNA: TGTGCCAGCAGTGTGGGCAGGTCAAATCAGCCCCAGCATTTT
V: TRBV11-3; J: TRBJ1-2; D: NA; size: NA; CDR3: CASSLQQYYGYTF; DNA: TGTGCCAGCAGCTTACAACAGTACTATGGCTACACCTTC
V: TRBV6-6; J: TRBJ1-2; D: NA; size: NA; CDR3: CASSYNSNYGYTF; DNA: TGTGCCAGCAGTTACAACAGTAACTATGGCTACACCTTC
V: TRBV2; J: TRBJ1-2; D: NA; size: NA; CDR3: CATLARGRLSGYTF; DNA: TGTGCCACCCTGGCGCGGGGTCGGTTGAGTGGCTACACCTTC
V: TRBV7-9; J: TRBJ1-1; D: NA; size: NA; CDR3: CASSPGGNTEAFF; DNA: TGTGCCAGCAGCCCGGGGGGTAACACTGAAGCTTTCTTT
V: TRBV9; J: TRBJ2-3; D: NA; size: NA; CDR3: CASSVVSSGTDTQYF; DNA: TGTGCCAGCAGCGTAGTTTCTTCGGGCACAGATACGCAGTATTTT
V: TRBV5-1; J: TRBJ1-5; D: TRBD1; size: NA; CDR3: CASSQTGGGQPQHF; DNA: TGCGCCAGCAGCCAGACAGGGGGAGGGCAGCCCCAGCATTTT
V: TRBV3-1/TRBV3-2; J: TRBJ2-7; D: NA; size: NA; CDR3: CASSQDSLSYEQYF; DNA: TGTGCCAGCAGCCAAGACAGTCTTTCCTACGAGCAGTACTTC
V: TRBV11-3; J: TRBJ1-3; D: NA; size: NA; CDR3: CASSDGVRRRGNTIYF; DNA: TGTGCCAGCAGTGACGGGGTCCGGAGGAGGGGAAACACCATATATTTT
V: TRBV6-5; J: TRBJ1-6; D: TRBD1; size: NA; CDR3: CASRGDSYYNSPLHF; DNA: TGTGCCAGCAGGGGGGACAGTTACTATAATTCACCCCTCCACTTT
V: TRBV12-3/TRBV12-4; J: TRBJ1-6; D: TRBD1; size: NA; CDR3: CASRTGRNSPLHF; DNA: TGTGCCAGCCGGACAGGGCGTAATTCACCCCTCCACTTT
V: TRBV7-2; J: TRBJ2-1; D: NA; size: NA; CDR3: CASSSNRALGNEQFF; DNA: TGTGCCAGCAGCAGTAACAGGGCCCTCGGCAATGAGCAGTTCTTC
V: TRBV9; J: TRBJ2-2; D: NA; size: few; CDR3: CASSSGRQMNTGELFF; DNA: TGTGCCAGCAGCTCTGGGCGGCAGATGAACACCGGGGAGCTGTTTTTT
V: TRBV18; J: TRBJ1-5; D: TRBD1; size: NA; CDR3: CASTATGTVDSNQPQHF; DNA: TGTGCCAGCACGGCTACCGGGACAGTTGATAGCAATCAGCCCCAGCATTTT
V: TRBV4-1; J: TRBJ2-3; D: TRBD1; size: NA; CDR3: CASSQVTGKGDTQYF; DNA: TGCGCCAGCAGCCAAGTGACAGGGAAAGGAGATACGCAGTATTTT
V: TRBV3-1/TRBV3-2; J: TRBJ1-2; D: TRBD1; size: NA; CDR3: CASSRTGVRYGYTF; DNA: TGTGCCAGCAGCCGGACAGGGGTTAGATATGGCTACACCTTC
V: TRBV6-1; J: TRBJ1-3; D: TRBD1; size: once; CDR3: CASSPQGIIGNTIYF; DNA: TGTGCCAGCAGTCCACAGGGGATAATTGGAAACACCATATATTTT
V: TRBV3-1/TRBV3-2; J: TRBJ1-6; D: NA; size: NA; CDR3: CASSQDLQPNSPLHF; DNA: TGTGCCAGCAGCCAAGATTTGCAGCCAAATTCACCCCTCCACTTT
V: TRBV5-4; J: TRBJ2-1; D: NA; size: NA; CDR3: CASSFGGLSSYNEQFF; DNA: TGTGCCAGCAGCTTCGGCGGTCTGAGCTCCTACAATGAGCAGTTCTTC
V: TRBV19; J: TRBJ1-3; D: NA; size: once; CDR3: CASSETGNTIYF; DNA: TGTGCCAGTAGTGAAACTGGAAACACCATATATTTT
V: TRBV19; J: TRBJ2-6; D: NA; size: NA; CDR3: CASSISGTAISGANVLTF; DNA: TGTGCCAGTAGTATATCCGGGACCGCCATCTCTGGGGCCAACGTCCTGACTTTC
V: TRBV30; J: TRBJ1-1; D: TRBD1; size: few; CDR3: CAWSVDRGRGGAFF; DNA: TGTGCCTGGAGTGTGGACAGGGGGCGCGGAGGGGCTTTCTTT
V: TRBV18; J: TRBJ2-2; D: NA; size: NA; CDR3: CASSRDGHNTGELFF; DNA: TGTGCCAGCTCCCGCGACGGACACAACACCGGGGAGCTGTTTTTT
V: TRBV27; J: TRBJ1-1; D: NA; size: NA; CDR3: CASSLTGGGTEAFF; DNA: TGTGCCAGCAGTTTAACGGGAGGGGGCACTGAAGCTTTCTTT
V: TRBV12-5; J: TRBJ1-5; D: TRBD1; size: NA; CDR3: CASGRDPGQGGYHKYSNQPQHF; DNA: TGTGCTAGTGGTCGAGACCCGGGACAGGGGGGATATCACAAATATAGCAATCAGCCCCAGCATTTT